This T cell receptor (beta chain) was identified in a study of control samples from healthy donors and cancer patients. The V gene's germline CDR1 is SGDLS and CDR2 YYNGEE. With 5 bases clipped from V and 4 bases from J, the junction kept 6 bases outside the gene matches. The CDR3 has 13 amino acids. Libraries were prepared by immunoSEQ multiplex PCR; TCRdb keeps only in-frame clonotypes and omits some of them. In the table there are approximately 37,000 clones, 83% of which are singletons. The TCR sequence derives from a woman aged 60 to 75 with lung cancer. Sequencing was performed on PBMCs. J is TRBJ2-7 and V is TRBV9; 7 bases are a match to TRBD2. The CDR3 loop reads CASSRRGLYEQYF. In DNA, the CDR3 is TGTGCCAGCAGTAGACGGGGACTATACGAGCAGTACTTC.